This T cell receptor (beta chain) was observed in a study of response to subunit inactivated influenza vaccine. Study outcomes and limitations: The authors suggested that every seasonal influenza vaccination recruits few new T cells.

The V gene's germline CDR1 is DFQATT and CDR2 SNEGSKA (reference sequence). The CDR3 loop spans 15 amino acids. V lost 5 bases to trimming and J lost 8 bases, with 25 bases between them. As regards this clonotype: The antigen is not known.

TCRdb analysed the RT-PCR reads with MiXCR anew, one entry per CDR3 protein. The sample consists of approximately 700,000 distinct CDR3 sequences, 14% of them appearing once. The V and J genes are TRBV20-1 and TRBJ2-7; D gene unclear. The sequences come from PBMCs from blood, collected roughly 2 weeks before vaccination. The TCR originated in a man in his fifties or sixties who received an inactivated influenza vaccine. The CDR3 region has the DNA TGCAGTGCTCGGCCCCCCGGGCGAGCCCTAAATCAGCAGTACTTC. Protein product: CSARPPGRALNQQYF.